The clone carrying this TCR beta chain was counted a single time. The germline V gene encodes CDR1 SGHRS and CDR2 YFSETQ. The germline V and J ends were trimmed by 7 bases and 1 base, with 14 bases remaining between them. CDR3 length: 14 amino acids. The repertoire was sequenced with immunoSEQ multiplex PCR; TCRdb's copy has only in-frame clones and lacks some. In the table there are approximately 300,000 clones, 85% of which are singletons. As for treatment: some 20 received Ad26.COV2.S at low or high dose, single or two shots; about five received placebo; per-sample allocation not given. Repertoires come from day 63 after the first vaccine or placebo injection. The entry originates in a study of Ad26.COV2.S vaccination and SARS-CoV-2 variants.

This TCR came from a person between 18 and 65 years old who received the Ad26.COV2.S COVID-19 vaccine or a placebo. The sample consisted of peripheral blood, taken in a trial of Ad26.COV2.S vaccine versus placebo. V is TRBV5-1 and J is TRBJ1-1, with D unclear. CDR3 in amino acids: CASREGYKNTEAFF. The CDR3 DNA reads TGCGCCAGCCGAGAAGGGTACAAGAACACTGAAGCTTTCTTT.